The rows below give T cell receptor beta chains drawn from one sample of a study of T cells in Graves' hyperthyroidism and ophthalmopathy. TCRdb passed the multiplex PCR reads through MiXCR, listing each CDR3 protein once. The top ten hold over 25% of the sample, which has under 350,000 distinct CDR3 sequences, around a quarter seen once. The material sequenced was blood. These receptors were obtained from a man in his forties with Graves' hyperthyroidism that later progressed to Graves' ophthalmopathy. Both conserved end residues are part of each CDR3. Clone size is stated in some rows and not others, as once, few, many or a class when expanded.

- | TRBJ1-3 | TRBV12-3/TRBV12-4 | CASNPHSSGNTIYF
many | TRBJ1-3 | TRBV19 | CASMYSVSGNTIYF
few | TRBJ1-6 | TRBV14 | CASSPHGGAPLLHF
few | TRBJ1-5 | TRBV19 | CASSSGAGNQPQHF
many | TRBJ1-6 | TRBV12-3/TRBV12-4 | CASSLSRDRNSPLHF
many | TRBJ1-5 | TRBV6-1 | CASSEVGGNQPQHF
- | TRBJ1-6 | TRBV2 | CASSGGRSDSPLHF
many | TRBJ2-7 | TRBV6-5 | CASSYQQREESYEQYF
many | TRBJ2-2 | TRBV6-5 | CGGQGNTGELFF
many | TRBJ2-5 | TRBV27 | CASSSRDSGSSPQYF
many | TRBJ2-7 | TRBV30 | CAWSTPPGLAGALGSYEQYF
many | TRBJ2-2 | TRBV3-1 | CASSQDLRDPGVGELFF
many | TRBJ2-5 | TRBV6-1 | CASTASGQETQYF
many | TRBJ2-7 | TRBV5-1 | CASSFRNPYEQYF
many | TRBJ1-1 | TRBV6-5 | CASSLDWSTEAFF
many | TRBJ1-2 | TRBV7-9 | CASSQGTPNYGYTF
many | TRBJ1-5 | TRBV19 | CASSWQSNQPQHF
many | TRBJ2-2 | TRBV7-3 | CASSSDSGTNTGELFF
many | TRBJ2-7 | TRBV11-1 | CASSLVPRASSYEQYF